The 21 T cell receptor beta chains below were found in one sample sequenced in a study of blood T cells in healthy people across ages. With a J-beta primer mix and a sample-barcoded 5' primer, a second PCR ran roughly 7 to 11 cycles. TCRdb recomputed calls from the 5' RACE reads with MiXCR, one row per CDR3 protein. This table has roughly 1.6 million distinct CDR3 sequences, almost 35% appearing once. The sequencing input was blood. Every receptor here comes from a woman between 25 and 40 years old in good health.

This chain joins TRBV30 and TRBJ2-5, with 7 bases identical to TRBD1. Trimming at V came to 5 bases and at J to 5 bases, leaving 5 bases not matched to a gene. The length of the CDR3 is 12 residues. Germline V gene data show CDR1 as GTSNPN and CDR2 as SVGIG (reference sequence). The CDR3 reads CAWDRDGETQYF. DNA for the CDR3: TGTGCCTGGGACAGGGACGGGGAGACCCAGTACTTC.

The chain uses TRBV5-1 and TRBJ2-5, with D tentatively TRBD1 (6 bases). The germline V gene encodes CDR1 SGHRS and CDR2 YFSETQ. The V end was cut by 4 bases, the J end by 4 bases, with 14 bases between. This CDR3 region has 14 residues. CDR3: CASSQGDRSETQYF. The CDR3 DNA is TGCGCCAGCAGCCAAGGTGACAGGTCAGAGACCCAGTACTTC.

This chain's CDR3 is CASSPREGEFRETQYF. CDR3 nucleotides: TGTGCCAGCAGCCCCCGGGAGGGAGAGTTTCGTGAGACCCAGTACTTC. The V call is TRBV11-2, the J call TRBJ2-5; 8 bases map to TRBD2. V lost 5 bases to trimming and J lost 5 bases; unmatched junction nucleotides: 13. The CDR3 is made up of 16 amino acids. Germline CDR1 is SGHAT and CDR2 is FQNNGV.

Here the CDR3 DNA reads TGTGCCAGCAGTTCACTACTAGCGGGCAACAATGAGCAGTTCTTC. Translation: CASSSLLAGNNEQFF. The rearrangement uses TRBV27 and TRBJ2-1; 9 bases are shared with TRBD2. The CDR3 is 15 residues long. The germline V gene has CDR1 MNHEY and CDR2 SMNVEV (reference sequence). V dropped 4 bases and J dropped 5; count of bases not matched to a gene: 6.

This clonotype was observed a handful of times. The chain couples TRBV7-9 to TRBJ1-2, with 10 bases identical to TRBD1. V trimming: 1 base; J trimming: 7 bases; junction bases outside the gene matches: 3. The germline V gene has CDR1 SEHNR and CDR2 FQNEAQ (reference sequence). This CDR3 comprises 14 residues. Written as DNA, the CDR3 is TGTGCCAGCAGCTTAGGACAGGGGGCAGCTGGCTACACCTTC. Its translation is CASSLGQGAAGYTF.

The J gene is TRBJ2-1, the V gene TRBV3-1; D is possibly TRBD2 (6 bases). Germline V lookup: CDR1 LGHDT, CDR2 YNNKEL (reference sequence). The CDR3 runs 15 residues. The V and J ends lost 4 bases and 4 bases respectively, with 14 bases between them. The CDR3 DNA follows: TGTGCCAGCAGCCTACCGGGACTCCCATACAATGAGCAGTTCTTC. This codes for CASSLPGLPYNEQFF.

There are many counts of this clonotype. V usage is TRBV4-1 and J usage is TRBJ2-1; 10 bases map to TRBD2. Looked up from germline, CDR1 is MGHRA and CDR2 is YSYEKL. This CDR3 has 14 residues. Trimming cost V 4 bases and J 6 bases; bases outside gene matches: 3. The chain's CDR3 is CASSLSGGLNEQFF. In DNA, the CDR3 is TGCGCCAGCAGCCTTAGCGGGGGGCTCAATGAGCAGTTCTTC.

This clonotype was seen only a few times. Here the CDR3 reads CASTPPSGGQGEQFF. CDR3 coding DNA: TGCGCCAGCACCCCGCCTAGCGGGGGCCAGGGTGAGCAGTTCTTC. The chain combines TRBV5-1 with TRBJ2-1; 10 bases match TRBD2. J was trimmed by 9 bases and V by 6 bases; bases with no gene match: 12. Germline lookup yields CDR1 SGHRS and CDR2 YFSETQ. This CDR3 contains 15 residues.

This clonotype turned up a few times. This chain connects TRBV12-3 or TRBV12-4 to TRBJ1-1; no clear D gene. V lost 4 bases, J lost 3 bases, and 9 bases lay in between. The CDR3 contains 13 residues. The CDR3: CASSSLLDTEAFF. The CDR3, as DNA: TGTGCCAGCAGTTCACTCTTAGACACTGAAGCTTTCTTT.

The chain links TRBV20-1 to TRBJ2-3; TRBD2 aligns across 14 bases. CDR1 DFQATT and CDR2 SNEGSKA come from the germline V gene (reference sequence). Germline trimming cut 3 bases from V and 5 bases from J; bases unmatched to any gene: 7. This CDR3 contains 16 residues. Here the CDR3 DNA reads TGCAGTGCTAGCCCGCGACTAGCGGGAGGGGAAGATACGCAGTATTTT. Encoded protein: CSASPRLAGGEDTQYF.

The V call is TRBV5-4, the J call TRBJ2-1; 7 bases fit TRBD1. Germline-derived CDR1 and CDR2 are SGHNT and YYREEE (reference sequence). This CDR3 is 16 amino acids long. Germline trimming cut 0 bases from V and 8 bases from J; bases unmatched to any gene: 11. The chain's CDR3 is CASSLGTGLPIYEQFF. The CDR3, as DNA: TGTGCCAGCAGCTTGGGGACAGGCTTGCCGATATATGAGCAGTTCTTC. The complete variable domain, with remaining parts taken from reference TRBV5-4 and TRBJ2-1, reads ETGVTQSPTHLIKTRGQQVTLRCSSQSGHNTVSWYQQALGQGPQFIFQYYREEENGRGNFPPRFSGLQFPNYSSELNVNALELDDSALYLCASSLGTGLPIYEQFFGPGTRLTVL.

The rearrangement joins TRBV7-8 to TRBJ2-3, with 15 positions matching TRBD2. The CDR3 contains 21 residues. V was pared by 5 bases and J by 0 bases, with 15 bases of the junction left unmatched. The V gene's germline CDR1 is SGHVS and CDR2 FQNEAQ. The CDR3 DNA reads as TGTGCCAGCAGCCCTACTATTACAGGACTAGCGGGGGGGAGAAGCACAGATACGCAGTATTTT. Its protein is CASSPTITGLAGGRSTDTQYF.

This clonotype was counted between two and nine times. The chain is built from TRBV7-9 and TRBJ2-1; no clear D. The CDR3 has 13 amino acids. CDR1 SEHNR and CDR2 FQNEAQ come from the germline V gene (reference sequence). Trimming left V 5 bases short and J 7 bases short, with 12 bases between. Written as DNA, the CDR3 is TGTGCCAGCAGCCCCCCACTGGTAAATGAGCAGTTCTTC. Its translation is CASSPPLVNEQFF. Full variable domain (outside the CDR3, taken from reference TRBV7-9 and TRBJ2-1): DTGVSQNPRHKITKRGQNVTFRCDPISEHNRLYWYRQTLGQGPEFLTYFQNEAQLEKSRLLSDRFSAERPKGSFSTLEIQRTEQGDSAMYLCASSPPLVNEQFFGPGTRLTVL.

The rearrangement uses TRBV6-1 and TRBJ2-6; TRBD2 matches at 7 bases. This CDR3 has 13 residues. Germline-derived CDR1 and CDR2 are MNHNS and SASEGT. Trimming cost V 4 bases and J 8 bases; bases outside gene matches: 2. The CDR3, as DNA: TGTGCCAGCAGTGGGGGGGGACCCAACGTCCTGACTTTC. It yields the protein CASSGGGPNVLTF.

This clonotype was seen a handful of times. The CDR3 region is CASSFASDRLGHYEQYF. The DNA for the CDR3 is TGTGCCAGCAGCTTTGCCTCGGACAGGTTGGGACACTACGAGCAGTACTTC. This rearrangement joins TRBV7-2 to TRBJ2-7; 7 bases line up with TRBD1. J lost 3 bases, V lost 3 bases, and 14 bases had no gene match. Germline values: CDR1 SGHTA, CDR2 FQGNSA. The CDR3 loop spans 17 amino acids.

This clonotype was seen a few times. A read error may produce the germline difference seen at one junction end. This rearrangement joins TRBV25-1 to TRBJ2-7; either TRBD1 or TRBD2 may fit D (6 bases each). Germline CDR1 reads MGHDK; CDR2 reads SYGVNS. The CDR3 sequence is 14 residues long. The CDR3 DNA reads as TGTGCCAGTGACAGTAACGGGGGCTCCCACGAGCAGTACTTC. This sequence encodes CASDSNGGSHEQYF.

This chain joins TRBV2 and TRBJ2-7, with 8 bases that match TRBD1. The DNA end is more similar to TRBJ2-5, so the J call may be wrong. The CDR3 has 15 amino acids. Germline V gives CDR1 SNHLY, CDR2 FYNNEI. The DNA for the CDR3 is TGTGCCAGCAGCGATACGACAGGGGCCGGGGAGACCCAGTACTTC. It encodes CASSDTTGAGETQYF.

The chain joins TRBV6-1 to TRBJ1-6, with D uncertain. Deletions cut 6 bases from V and 8 bases from J, with 5 bases between. In germline, CDR1 is MNHNS, CDR2 SASEGT. The CDR3 totals 11 residues. The CDR3 DNA sequence: TGTGCCAGCAGGACTGATTCACCCCTCCACTTT. Its translation: CASRTDSPLHF.

Concerning this clonotype itself: At one end the junction does not follow the germline gene, possibly because of a read error. The rearrangement links TRBV12-3 or TRBV12-4 to TRBJ2-3; D gene unclear. The CDR3 loop spans 15 amino acids. CDR3 region: CASSLDGIGEDAQYF. The CDR3, as DNA: TGTGCCAGCAGTTTAGATGGAATAGGTGAAGATGCGCAGTATTTT.

This clonotype occurred a few times. The CDR3 coding sequence is TGTGCCAGCAGCTTAGACGACAGGGTCGAAGCTTTCTTT. Protein product: CASSLDDRVEAFF. The rearrangement joins TRBV9 to TRBJ1-1; 7 bases are shared with TRBD1. Trimming took 4 bases from V and 8 from J; bases not matched to a gene: 8. The germline V gene has CDR1 SGDLS and CDR2 YYNGEE. The CDR3 contains 13 residues.

The genes are TRBV5-1 and TRBJ2-3, with D perhaps TRBD2 (5 bases). With 2 bases removed from V and 2 bases from J, the gap between germline ends came to 24 bases. There are 19 residues in the CDR3. The V gene's germline CDR1 is SGHRS and CDR2 YFSETQ. The CDR3, as DNA: TGCGCCAGCAGCTTCCCTTTGGCGGGCGTGACTGGTCCCACAGATACGCAGTATTTT. Translated, it gives CASSFPLAGVTGPTDTQYF.